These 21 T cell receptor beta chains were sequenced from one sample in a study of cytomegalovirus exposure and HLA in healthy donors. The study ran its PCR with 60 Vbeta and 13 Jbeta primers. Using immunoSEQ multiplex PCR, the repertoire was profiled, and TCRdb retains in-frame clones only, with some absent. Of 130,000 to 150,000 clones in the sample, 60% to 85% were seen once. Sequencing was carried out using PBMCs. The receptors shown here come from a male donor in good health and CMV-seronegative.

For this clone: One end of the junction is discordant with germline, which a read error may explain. The CDR3 loop is CSVGQMNSEAFF. The CDR3 DNA sequence: TGCAGCGTGGGACAGATGAACAGTGAAGCTTTCTTT. The rearrangement joins TRBV29-1 to TRBJ1-1; 7 bases match TRBD1. In germline, CDR1 is SQVTM, CDR2 ANQGSEA. This CDR3 contains 12 residues.

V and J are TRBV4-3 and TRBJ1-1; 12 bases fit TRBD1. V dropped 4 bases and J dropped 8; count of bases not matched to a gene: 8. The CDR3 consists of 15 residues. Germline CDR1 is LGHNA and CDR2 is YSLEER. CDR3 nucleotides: TGCGCCAGCAGCCCGCCGGGACAGGGGGCCCAGGAAGCTTTCTTT. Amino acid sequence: CASSPPGQGAQEAFF.

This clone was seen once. The DNA for the CDR3 is TGTGCCAGTAGTATTTGGGCAGATGGCTACACCTTC. Encoded protein: CASSIWADGYTF. This chain uses TRBV19 with TRBJ1-2; D call uncertain. The V end was cut by 3 bases, the J end by 6 bases, with 8 bases between. Germline V gene sequence: CDR1 LNHDA, CDR2 SQIVND (reference sequence). The CDR3 has 12 amino acids.

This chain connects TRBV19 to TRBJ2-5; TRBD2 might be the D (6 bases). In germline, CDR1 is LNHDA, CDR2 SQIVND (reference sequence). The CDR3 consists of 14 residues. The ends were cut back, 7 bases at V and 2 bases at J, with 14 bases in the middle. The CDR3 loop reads CASNAGRTQETQYF. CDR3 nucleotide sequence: TGTGCCAGTAACGCGGGGCGGACTCAAGAGACCCAGTACTTC.

CDR3 sequence (DNA): TGTGCCTGGAGTGTACGCGGCTTCTCCTACAATGAGCAGTTCTTC. Protein product: CAWSVRGFSYNEQFF. The chain has TRBV30 and TRBJ2-1; D unclear. The CDR3 contains 15 residues. Germline CDR1 reads GTSNPN; CDR2 reads SVGIG (reference sequence). V was pared by 0 bases and J by 0 bases, with 9 bases between.

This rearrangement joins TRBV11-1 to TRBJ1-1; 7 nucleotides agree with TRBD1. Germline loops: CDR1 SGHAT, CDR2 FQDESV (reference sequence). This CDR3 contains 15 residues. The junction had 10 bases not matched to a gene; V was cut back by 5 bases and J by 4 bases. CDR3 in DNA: TGTGCCAGCAGCGCCCGACAGGGTCGGCCCACTGAAGCTTTCTTT. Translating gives CASSARQGRPTEAFF.

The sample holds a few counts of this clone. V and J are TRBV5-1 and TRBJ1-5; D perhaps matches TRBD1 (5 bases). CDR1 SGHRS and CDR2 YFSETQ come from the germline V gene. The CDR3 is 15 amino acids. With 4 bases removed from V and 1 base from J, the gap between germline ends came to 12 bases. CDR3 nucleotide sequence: TGCGCCAGCAGCCTCAGGGAAGGAAGCAATCAGCCCCAGCATTTT. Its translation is CASSLREGSNQPQHF.

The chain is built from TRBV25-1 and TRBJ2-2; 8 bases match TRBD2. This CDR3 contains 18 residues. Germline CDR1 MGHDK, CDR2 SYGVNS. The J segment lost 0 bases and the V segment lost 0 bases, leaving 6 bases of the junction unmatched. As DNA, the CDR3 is TGTGCCAGCAGTGAATATTTCCGCGGGGGGACGAACACCGGGGAGCTGTTTTTT. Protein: CASSEYFRGGTNTGELFF.

The CDR3, as DNA: TGTGCCAGCAGTTCACAGGGGTTTGGGGCCAACGTCCTGACTTTC. Residues: CASSSQGFGANVLTF. The chain joins TRBV27 to TRBJ2-6, with 7 bases fitting TRBD1. CDR1 and CDR2 from the germline V gene are MNHEY and SMNVEV (reference sequence). CDR3 length: 15 amino acids. V gave up 4 bases and J gave up 3 bases; unmatched junction bases: 3.

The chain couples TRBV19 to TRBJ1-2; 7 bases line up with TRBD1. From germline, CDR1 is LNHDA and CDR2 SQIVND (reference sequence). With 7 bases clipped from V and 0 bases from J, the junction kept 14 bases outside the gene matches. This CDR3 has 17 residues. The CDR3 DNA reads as TGTGCCAGTACCCTACCCGGACGCCAGGGGGCTAACTATGGCTACACCTTC. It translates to CASTLPGRQGANYGYTF.

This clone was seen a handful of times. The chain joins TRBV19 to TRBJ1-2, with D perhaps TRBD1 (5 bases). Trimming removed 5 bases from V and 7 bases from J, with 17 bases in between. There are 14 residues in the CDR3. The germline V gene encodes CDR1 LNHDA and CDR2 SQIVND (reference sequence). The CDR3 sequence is CASSRMGLRSGYTF. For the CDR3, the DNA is TGTGCCAGTAGTCGAATGGGACTCCGGTCTGGCTACACCTTC.

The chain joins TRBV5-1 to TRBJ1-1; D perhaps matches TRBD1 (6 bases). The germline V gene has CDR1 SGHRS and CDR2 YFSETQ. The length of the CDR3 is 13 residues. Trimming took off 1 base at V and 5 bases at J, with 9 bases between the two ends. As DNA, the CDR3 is TGCGCCAGCAGCTTGCACAGGGATACTGAAGCTTTCTTT. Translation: CASSLHRDTEAFF.

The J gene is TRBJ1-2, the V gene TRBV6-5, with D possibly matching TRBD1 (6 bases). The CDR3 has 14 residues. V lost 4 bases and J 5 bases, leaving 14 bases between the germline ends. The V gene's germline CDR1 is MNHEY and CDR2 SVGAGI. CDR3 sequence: CASSSQFQGYGYTF. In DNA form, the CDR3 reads TGTGCCAGCAGTTCCCAGTTTCAGGGGTATGGCTACACCTTC.

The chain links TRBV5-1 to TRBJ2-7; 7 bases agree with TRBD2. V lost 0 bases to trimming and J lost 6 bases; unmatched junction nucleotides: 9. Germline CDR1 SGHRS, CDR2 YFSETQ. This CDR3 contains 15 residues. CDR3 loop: CASSLGGAGVSEQYF. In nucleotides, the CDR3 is TGCGCCAGCAGCTTGGGTGGGGCGGGAGTATCCGAGCAGTACTTC.

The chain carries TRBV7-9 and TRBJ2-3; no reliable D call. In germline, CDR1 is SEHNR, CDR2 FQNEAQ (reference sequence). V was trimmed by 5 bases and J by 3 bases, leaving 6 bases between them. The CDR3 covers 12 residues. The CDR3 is CASSTRTDTQYF. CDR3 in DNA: TGTGCCAGCAGCACCCGGACAGATACGCAGTATTTT. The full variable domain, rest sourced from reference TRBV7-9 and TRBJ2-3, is DTGVSQNPRHKITKRGQNVTFRCDPISEHNRLYWYRQTLGQGPEFLTYFQNEAQLEKSRLLSDRFSAERPKGSFSTLEIQRTEQGDSAMYLCASSTRTDTQYFGPGTRLTVL.

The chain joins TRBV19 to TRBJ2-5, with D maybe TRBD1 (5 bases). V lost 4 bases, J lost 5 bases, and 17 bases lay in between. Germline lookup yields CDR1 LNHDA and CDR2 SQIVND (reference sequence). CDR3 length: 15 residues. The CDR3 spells CASSTTPQGFETQYF. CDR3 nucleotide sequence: TGTGCCAGTAGTACGACACCTCAGGGTTTCGAGACCCAGTACTTC.

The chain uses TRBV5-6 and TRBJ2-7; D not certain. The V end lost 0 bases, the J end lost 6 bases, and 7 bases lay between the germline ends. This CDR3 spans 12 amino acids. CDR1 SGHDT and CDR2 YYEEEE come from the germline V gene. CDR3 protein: CASSLAAGEQYF. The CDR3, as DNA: TGTGCCAGCAGCTTGGCCGCCGGCGAGCAGTACTTC.

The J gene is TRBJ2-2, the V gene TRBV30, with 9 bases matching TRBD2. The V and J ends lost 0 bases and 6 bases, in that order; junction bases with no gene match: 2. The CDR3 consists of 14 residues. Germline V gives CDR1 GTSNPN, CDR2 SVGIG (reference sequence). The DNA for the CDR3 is TGTGCCTGGAGTGTACTAGCGGGCCCCGGGGAGCTGTTTTTT. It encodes CAWSVLAGPGELFF.

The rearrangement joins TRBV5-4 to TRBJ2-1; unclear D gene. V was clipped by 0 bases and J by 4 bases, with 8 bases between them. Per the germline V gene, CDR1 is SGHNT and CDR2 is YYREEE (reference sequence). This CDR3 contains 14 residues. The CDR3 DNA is TGTGCCAGCAGCTTGGATACGGGTTACAATGAGCAGTTCTTC. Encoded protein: CASSLDTGYNEQFF.

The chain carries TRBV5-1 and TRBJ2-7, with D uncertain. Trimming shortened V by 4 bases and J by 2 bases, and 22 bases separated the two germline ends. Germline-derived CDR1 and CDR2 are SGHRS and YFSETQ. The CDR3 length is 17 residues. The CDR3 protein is CASSRISTEIGPYEQYF. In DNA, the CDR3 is TGCGCCAGCAGCCGGATCTCAACAGAAATCGGCCCCTACGAGCAGTACTTC.

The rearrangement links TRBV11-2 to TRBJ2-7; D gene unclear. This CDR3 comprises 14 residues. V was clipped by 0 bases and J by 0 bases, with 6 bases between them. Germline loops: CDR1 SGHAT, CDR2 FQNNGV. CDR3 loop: CASSLDHNSYEQYF. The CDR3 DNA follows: TGTGCCAGCAGCTTAGATCACAACTCCTACGAGCAGTACTTC.